Reported below is one T cell receptor (beta chain). Its matching antigen is unknown. The data originate from a study of response to subunit inactivated influenza vaccine. Study outcomes and limitations: That few new T cells are recruited by each seasonal influenza vaccination was the authors' suggestion.

TCRdb reprocessed the RT-PCR reads via MiXCR and lists one record per CDR3 protein. The sample has about 520,000 distinct CDR3 sequences; roughly 25% are singletons. The sequence derives from a man over 45 who received an inactivated influenza vaccine. The sequencing used CD4+ T cells sorted from PBMCs, collected roughly 5 days after vaccination.

CDR3 coding DNA: TGTGCCACCAGCAGATCTAGCGGGAGCTCCTACAATGAGCAGTTCTTC. This encodes CATSRSSGSSYNEQFF. The chain recombines TRBV15 with TRBJ2-1; 10 bases line up with TRBD2. Germline assignment: CDR1 LNHNV and CDR2 YYDKDF (reference sequence). Trimming removed 2 bases from V and 0 bases from J; junction bases left unmatched: 1. The CDR3 sequence is 16 residues long.